This T cell receptor beta chain was recovered during a study of chemoradiotherapy in HPV16-positive cancers. General study points: Only two HPV16-positive patients supplied the functional HPV-specificity definition.

V was trimmed by 4 bases and J by 3 bases, leaving 11 bases between them. This CDR3 comprises 13 residues. CDR1 SGDLS and CDR2 YYNGEE come from the germline V gene. Worth noting for this clone: Antigen unknown.

Sequencing was performed with immunoSEQ multiplex PCR; in TCRdb, only in-frame clones are kept and a portion is missing. The sample yields 6,000 to 7,500 clones, 71% seen once. This sequence was found in a human donor with HPV-associated anogenital cancer. The V gene is TRBV9, the J gene TRBJ2-7; D is uncertain. The starting material was tumor tissue, obtained from a patient who underwent chemoradiotherapy. The DNA of the CDR3 is TGTGCCAGCAGCCGAGACGGGCTCTACGAGCAGTACTTC. Translated: CASSRDGLYEQYF.